This T cell receptor beta chain was observed in a study of shared clonotypes between healthy human individuals. Several immunoSEQ 96-well plates shared each subset's DNA, each plate a replicate. Assay used: immunoSEQ multiplex PCR; TCRdb lists only in-frame clones, some missing. The sample carries about 490,000 clones, approximately 80% recorded once. Study donors comprised healthy, HIV-negative adults devoid of recent acute infection or vaccination. Trimming stripped 7 bases from V and 2 bases from J, with 11 bases between. Germline V lookup: CDR1 SEHNR, CDR2 FQNEAQ (reference sequence). The CDR3 has 13 amino acids.

The chain joins TRBV7-9 to TRBJ2-5; the D is unclear. The clonotype originates from a woman aged 40 to 55 in good health. Some clones in this sample may be carry-over from other donors' samples. Sample: PBMCs. This chain's CDR3 is CASNGQRQETQYF. For the CDR3, the DNA is TGTGCCAGCAATGGCCAGAGGCAAGAGACCCAGTACTTC.